The entry that follows covers one TCR beta chain sequence. What it binds is unknown. The data originate from a study of T cells in localized non-small cell lung cancer. Libraries were prepared by immunoSEQ multiplex PCR; TCRdb keeps only in-frame clonotypes and omits some of them. This sample has about 43,000 clones, with 91% found just once. General study findings and limits: In the blood, greater T cell density corresponded to longer overall survival. Detection in adjacent lung was observed for a median around 55 of the top 100 tumor clones. Owing to sequencing of a solitary tumor region, heterogeneity cannot be discounted.

CDR1 and CDR2 (germline): SGHRS, YFSETQ. Trimming left V 4 bases short and J 1 base short, with 8 bases between. The CDR3 consists of 13 residues. The chain joins TRBV5-1 to TRBJ1-1; D unresolved. The receptor's source is a woman aged 40-70 years with stage II lung adenocarcinoma. The input for sequencing was PBMCs, taken before any cancer treatment. The CDR3 region is CASSLLGNTEAFF. The CDR3 DNA reads as TGCGCCAGCAGCCTCCTTGGGAACACTGAAGCTTTCTTT.